This T cell receptor (beta chain) appears in the sequencing data of a study of blood T cells in healthy people across ages. A J-beta primer mix and a sample-barcoded 5' primer were used in a second PCR of about 7 to 11 cycles. TCRdb reprocessed the 5' RACE reads with MiXCR, giving one entry per CDR3 protein. The sample includes over a million distinct CDR3 sequences, around 59% of them seen just once. This CDR3 has 14 amino acids. Germline CDR1 reads DFQATT; CDR2 reads SNEGSKA (reference sequence). Study-level results: It was held that the diversity estimates obtained from one million T cells were underestimates. Correlation between TCR beta diversity and naive T cell percentage was strong. The recorded TCR beta diversity per million T cells decreased in a roughly linear manner with age. Both naive CD4+ cell counts and diversity were greater in long-lived donors than in aged donors.

Concerning this clonotype itself: Its antigen remains unidentified.

The gene calls are TRBV20-1 and TRBJ2-5; 11 positions agree with TRBD1. The J call may be mistaken, given a closer DNA end match to TRBJ2-7. Specimen: blood. The sequence came from a man aged 18 to 29 in good health. CDR3 loop: CSARELGQGAEQYF. The CDR3 DNA is TGCAGTGCTAGAGAGCTCGGACAGGGGGCCGAGCAGTACTTC.